These 3 T cell receptor beta chains were all obtained from the same sample, sequenced in a study of OX40 agonist ivuxolimab in advanced cancers. The table came from immunoSEQ multiplex PCR; TCRdb's copy has only in-frame clones and leaves some out. This table holds about 99,000 clones, more than 95% found once. Here the sequenced sample was CD4+ or CD8+ T cells sorted from blood, taken in a trial of the OX40 agonist ivuxolimab. Source of these receptors: an adult with an advanced solid tumor such as melanoma, head and neck, liver or kidney cancer.

This CDR3 is CASSQEALAGGEETQYF. In DNA, the CDR3 is TGTGCCAGCAGCCAAGAAGCCCTAGCGGGGGGGGAAGAGACCCAGTACTTC. The chain joins TRBV4-2 to TRBJ2-5; 12 positions match TRBD2. Germline assignment: CDR1 LGHNA and CDR2 YNFKEQ. V was pared by 0 bases and J by 3 bases, with 5 bases of the junction left unmatched. This CDR3 comprises 17 residues.

The rearrangement uses TRBV30 and TRBJ2-5; no definite D call. From germline, CDR1 is GTSNPN and CDR2 SVGIG (reference sequence). The V end was cut by 2 bases, the J end by 2 bases, with 12 bases between. This CDR3 is 14 amino acids long. The DNA of the CDR3 is TGTGCCTGGAGTTGGCTCGCCGGGCAAGAGACCCAGTACTTC. It translates to CAWSWLAGQETQYF.

The J gene is TRBJ2-1, the V gene TRBV5-6; 7 bases are a match to TRBD1. The CDR3 covers 14 residues. Trimming cost V 0 bases and J 6 bases; bases outside gene matches: 3. The V gene's germline CDR1 is SGHDT and CDR2 YYEEEE. In nucleotides, the CDR3 is TGTGCCAGCAGCTTGGGGGCAGGGGGCAATGAGCAGTTCTTC. Protein: CASSLGAGGNEQFF. Filled out from reference TRBV5-6 and TRBJ2-1, the complete variable domain reads DAGVTQSPTHLIKTRGQQVTLRCSPKSGHDTVSWYQQALGQGPQFIFQYYEEEERQRGNFPDRFSGHQFPNYSSELNVNALLLGDSALYLCASSLGAGGNEQFFGPGTRLTVL.